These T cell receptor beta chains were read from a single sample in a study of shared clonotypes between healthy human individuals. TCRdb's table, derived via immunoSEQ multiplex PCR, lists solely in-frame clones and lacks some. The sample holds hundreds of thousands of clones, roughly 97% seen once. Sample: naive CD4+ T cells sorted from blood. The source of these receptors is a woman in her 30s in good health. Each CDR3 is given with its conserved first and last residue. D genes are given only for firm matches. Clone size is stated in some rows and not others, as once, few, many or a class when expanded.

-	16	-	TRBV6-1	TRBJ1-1	TGTGCCAGCAGTGATGATTATGTGTCGCAGTGGACTGAAGCTTTCTTT	CASSDDYVSQWTEAFF
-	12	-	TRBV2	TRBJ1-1	TGTGCCAGCAGTCCAGGATACACTGAAGCTTTCTTT	CASSPGYTEAFF
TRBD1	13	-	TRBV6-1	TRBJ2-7	TGTGCCACCTTAATAGGGGGCGTCTACGAGCAGTACTTC	CATLIGGVYEQYF
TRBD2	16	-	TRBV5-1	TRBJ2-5	TGCGCCAGCAGCTTGGCCCGGCGGGAGGGCCGAGAGACCCAGTACTTC	CASSLARREGRETQYF
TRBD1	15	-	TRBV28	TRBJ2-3	TGTGCCAGCAGCCCGGACAGGGGGGTCGCAGATACGCAGTATTTT	CASSPDRGVADTQYF
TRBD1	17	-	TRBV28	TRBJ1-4	TGTGCCAGCAGTTTATCTACAGGGGGCAGAGGTCGCGAAAAACTGTTTTTT	CASSLSTGGRGREKLFF
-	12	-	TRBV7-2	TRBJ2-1	TGTGCCAGCAGCCCCCGGGCGTATGAGCAGTTCTTC	CASSPRAYEQFF
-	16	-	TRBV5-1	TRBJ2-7	TGCGCCAGCAGCTGGGGTGGGGGCAAAGCGTCCTACGAGCAGTACTTC	CASSWGGGKASYEQYF
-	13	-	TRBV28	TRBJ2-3	TGTGCCAGCGGGGGAGAGGGCACAGATACGCAGTATTTT	CASGGEGTDTQYF
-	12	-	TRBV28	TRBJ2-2	TGTGCCAGCAGCGGACGGTCCGGGGAGCTGTTTTTT	CASSGRSGELFF
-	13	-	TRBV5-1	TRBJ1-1	TGCGCCAGCAGCCGCGGCAAGAACACTGAAGCTTTCTTT	CASSRGKNTEAFF
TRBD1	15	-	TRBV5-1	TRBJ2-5	TGCGCCAGCAGCTCCCTGACAGGGGGCCAAGAGACCCAGTACTTC	CASSSLTGGQETQYF
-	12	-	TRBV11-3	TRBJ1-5	TGTGCCAGCAGCGGGGATCCCCGGCCCCAGCATTTT	CASSGDPRPQHF
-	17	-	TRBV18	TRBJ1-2	TGTGCCAGCTCACCAATCTTTGTAACAGACGGCGCTAATGGCTACACCTTC	CASSPIFVTDGANGYTF
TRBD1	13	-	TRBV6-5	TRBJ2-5	TGTGCCACCAGGGGGTACAGGGGAGAGACCCAGTACTTC	CATRGYRGETQYF
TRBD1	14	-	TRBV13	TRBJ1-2	TGTGCCAGCAGCCCCCAGGGGGCGAACTATGGCTACACCTTC	CASSPQGANYGYTF
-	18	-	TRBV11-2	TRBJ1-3	TGTGCCAGCAGCCACATATCCCGGGGACTGGGCCTTGGAAACACCATATATTTT	CASSHISRGLGLGNTIYF
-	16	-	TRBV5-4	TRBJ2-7	TGTGCCAGCAGCTTTGGGGGCACAGGGTTAACCTACGAGCAGTACTTC	CASSFGGTGLTYEQYF
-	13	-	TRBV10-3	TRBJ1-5	TGTGCCATCAGTGAAGGCCGAAATCAGCCCCAGCATTTT	CAISEGRNQPQHF
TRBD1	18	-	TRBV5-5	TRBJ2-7	TGTGCCAGCAGCTTGGCTCCGGGACAGGATCTAACCACCTACGAGCAGTACTTC	CASSLAPGQDLTTYEQYF
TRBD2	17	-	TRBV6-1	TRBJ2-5	TGTGCCAGCAGTGGGTTTTTAGCGGGAGTAGCGGTTGAGACCCAGTACTTC	CASSGFLAGVAVETQYF
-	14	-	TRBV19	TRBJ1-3	TGTGCCAGTACCCATTGGCCCGCCGGAAACACCATATATTTT	CASTHWPAGNTIYF
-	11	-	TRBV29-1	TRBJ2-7	TGCAGCGTTGAGGAGAACTACGAGCAGTACTTC	CSVEENYEQYF
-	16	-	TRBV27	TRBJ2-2	TGTGCCAGCAGTTCACGACTAGGATGGCCTACCGGGGAGCTGTTTTTT	CASSSRLGWPTGELFF
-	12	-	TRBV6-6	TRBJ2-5	TGTGCCAGCAGTTACTCGGGGGAGACCCAGTACTTC	CASSYSGETQYF
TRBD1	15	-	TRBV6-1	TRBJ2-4	TGTGCCAGCAGTGTGGGGACAGGGCGTCCGAACATTCAGTACTTC	CASSVGTGRPNIQYF
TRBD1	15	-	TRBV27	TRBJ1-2	TGTGCCAGCAGTTTAAAGCCGGACAGGGATTATGGCTACACCTTC	CASSLKPDRDYGYTF
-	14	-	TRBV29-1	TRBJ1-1	TGCAGCGTTTCCAGGGACCGCGCCCACACTGAAGCTTTCTTT	CSVSRDRAHTEAFF
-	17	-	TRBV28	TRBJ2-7	TGTGCCAGCAGCTTTCCCCCCTGGCAGGGGGGAACCTACGAGCAGTACTTC	CASSFPPWQGGTYEQYF
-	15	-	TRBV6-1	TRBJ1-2	TGTGCCAGCATAGAGGGGGGGGCCGTGAACTATGGCTACACCTTC	CASIEGGAVNYGYTF
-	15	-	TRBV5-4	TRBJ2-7	TGTGCCAGCAGCCAATACCGGACAGCTACCTACGAGCAGTACTTC	CASSQYRTATYEQYF
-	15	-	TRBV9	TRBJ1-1	TGTGCCAGCAGCGGACGTAGTACCATGAACACTGAAGCTTTCTTT	CASSGRSTMNTEAFF
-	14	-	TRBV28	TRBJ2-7	TGTGCCAGCATCGGGGCAGCGGCCCCCTACGAGCAGTACTTC	CASIGAAAPYEQYF
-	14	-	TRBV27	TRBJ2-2	TGTGCCAGCGCTGTAGCGTTTGACACCGGGGAGCTGTTTTTT	CASAVAFDTGELFF
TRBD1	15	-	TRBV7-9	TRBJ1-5	TGTGCCAGCAGCTATTCGGGACAGGGCAATCAGCCCCAGCATTTT	CASSYSGQGNQPQHF
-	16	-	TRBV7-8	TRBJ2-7	TGTGCCAGCAGCCAAGCTAGCGCGGCGGGCTCCTACGAGCAGTACTTC	CASSQASAAGSYEQYF
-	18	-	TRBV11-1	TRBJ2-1	TGTGCCAGCAGGTTCGAGGGGACCGGCTCGCGGAGGAACAATGAGCAGTTCTTC	CASRFEGTGSRRNNEQFF
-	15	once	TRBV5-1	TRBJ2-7	TGCGCCAGCGGCGCCGTTGCGGGGCAAGTTGGTGAGCAGTACTTC	CASGAVAGQVGEQYF
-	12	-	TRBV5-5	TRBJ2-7	TGTGCCAGCAGCTCAGCCCCGGGAGCTAGGTACTTC	CASSSAPGARYF